A single sample gave rise to the 2 T cell receptor beta chains below, sequenced in a study of shared clonotypes between healthy human individuals. Generated by immunoSEQ multiplex PCR, the TCRdb table keeps only in-frame clones and is missing some. The sample consists of about 1.1 million clones, more than 75% of them appearing once. The sequenced material came from memory CD4+ T cells from PBMCs. Subset here: CD45RA-negative fraction. The source of these receptors is a man between 18 and 29 years old in good health. Some clones in this sample may be carry-over from other donors' samples.

Concerning this clone: Other DNA sequences in the sample encode the same CDR3. V is TRBV2 and J is TRBJ1-3; D remains ambiguous. This CDR3 has 14 residues. Germline loops: CDR1 SNHLY, CDR2 FYNNEI. The V end lost 1 base, the J end lost 4 bases, and 8 bases lay between the germline ends. CDR3 in DNA: TGTGCCAGCAGTGAAGGTGGAGCAGGAAACACCATATATTTT. Translated: CASSEGGAGNTIYF. The variable domain in full, completed from reference TRBV2 and TRBJ1-3, reads EPEVTQTPSHQVTQMGQEVILRCVPISNHLYFYWYRQILGQKVEFLVSFYNNEISEKSEIFDDQFSVERPDGSNFTLKIRSTKLEDSAMYFCASSEGGAGNTIYFGEGSWLTVV.

This chain uses TRBV28 with TRBJ2-5; no clear D. The V gene lost 8 bases and the J gene lost 1 base, with 14 bases spanning the gap. Germline values: CDR1 MDHEN, CDR2 SYDVKM. CDR3 size: 14 residues. The CDR3 region has the DNA TGTGCCAGCTCCGTCGGCCCCGTCCAAGAGACCCAGTACTTC. Its translation is CASSVGPVQETQYF.